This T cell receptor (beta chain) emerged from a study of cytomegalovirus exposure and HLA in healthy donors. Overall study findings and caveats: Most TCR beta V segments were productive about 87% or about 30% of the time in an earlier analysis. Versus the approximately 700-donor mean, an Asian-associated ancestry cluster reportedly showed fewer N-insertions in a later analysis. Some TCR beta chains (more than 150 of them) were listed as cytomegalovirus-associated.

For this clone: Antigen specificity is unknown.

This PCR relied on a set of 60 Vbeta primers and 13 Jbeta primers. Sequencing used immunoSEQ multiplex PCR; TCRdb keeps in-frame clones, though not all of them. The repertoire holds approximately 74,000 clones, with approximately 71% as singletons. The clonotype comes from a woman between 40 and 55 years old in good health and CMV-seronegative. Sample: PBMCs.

The CDR3 nucleotides are TGTGCCAGTAGTACCAGGGACAGGAGGAATGAGCAGTTCTTC. It specifies CASSTRDRRNEQFF. V usage is TRBV19 and J usage is TRBJ2-1; 8 bases fit TRBD1. Germline CDR1 is LNHDA and CDR2 is SQIVND (reference sequence). With 4 bases clipped from V and 7 bases from J, the junction kept 6 bases outside the gene matches. The CDR3 is 14 amino acids.